This T cell receptor (beta chain) was recorded in a study of T cells in pancreatic ductal adenocarcinoma. Whole-study findings and limits: Tumor and blood clonality did not differ significantly, about 0.11 versus 0.072.

Selected pancreatic ductal adenocarcinoma patients had undergone surgery without neoadjuvant therapy. CDR3 length: 12 residues. Germline CDR1 is SGHVS and CDR2 is FQNEAQ. The ends were cut back, 4 bases at V and 3 bases at J, with 7 bases in the middle. In regard to this clone: The antigen remains undetermined.

TCRdb keeps only in-frame clones here, not all; method: immunoSEQ multiplex PCR. This sample yields over 85,000 clones, of which roughly 95% are seen a single time; roughly 3.1% belongs to the top ten. The chain employs TRBV7-8 and TRBJ2-7; D may be TRBD1 (6 bases). The clonotype was recovered from a human donor with pancreatic ductal adenocarcinoma. Sample: PBMCs. The CDR3 sequence is CASSSGHYEQYF. The DNA of the CDR3 is TGTGCCAGCAGCTCGGGACACTACGAGCAGTACTTC.